The 31 T cell receptor beta chains reported below all come from one sample, sequenced in a study of control samples from healthy donors and cancer patients. Clones were sequenced by immunoSEQ multiplex PCR, and TCRdb holds only the in-frame ones, with some missing. This sample has around 230,000 clones, with 90% to 95% found just once. What was sequenced was blood. These receptors were collected from a man aged 45 to 65 in good health.

The V call is TRBV7-9, the J call TRBJ2-5, with 8 bases identical to TRBD2. The CDR3 extends over 16 amino acids. The ends lost 1 base at V and 5 bases at J; junction bases unmatched: 9. CDR1 is SEHNR, CDR2 FQNEAQ, per germline (reference sequence). CDR3 sequence (DNA): TGTGCCAGCAGCTTAGGGGGTAGCGGGGTGGCCGAGACCCAGTACTTC. Protein product: CASSLGGSGVAETQYF. The variable domain in full, completed from reference TRBV7-9 and TRBJ2-5, reads DTGVSQNPRHKITKRGQNVTFRCDPISEHNRLYWYRQTLGQGPEFLTYFQNEAQLEKSRLLSDRFSAERPKGSFSTLEIQRTEQGDSAMYLCASSLGGSGVAETQYFGPGTRLLVL.

The chain recombines TRBV3-1 (or the pseudogene TRBV3-2) with TRBJ2-2; 7 nucleotides align to TRBD2. Germline CDR1 reads LGHDT; CDR2 reads YNNKEL (reference sequence). This CDR3 has 15 amino acids. Trimming removed 4 bases from V and 0 bases from J; junction bases left unmatched: 2. The CDR3 is CASSRAGANTGELFF. The CDR3, as DNA: TGTGCCAGCAGCCGGGCGGGGGCGAACACCGGGGAGCTGTTTTTT.

The chain is built from TRBV10-1 and TRBJ1-1; perhaps TRBD1 as D (5 bases). Germline CDR1 is WNHNN and CDR2 is SYGVQD (reference sequence). Trimming pared 0 bases from V and 11 bases from J, leaving 16 bases between. This CDR3 comprises 14 residues. This chain's CDR3 is CASSESESHRGAFF. In DNA, the CDR3 is TGCGCCAGCAGTGAGTCCGAAAGCCACCGGGGGGCTTTCTTT.

V is TRBV5-1 and J is TRBJ2-3, with 7 bases identical to TRBD1. CDR3 length: 14 amino acids. Germline trimming cut 3 bases from V and 2 bases from J; bases unmatched to any gene: 3. The germline CDR1 and CDR2 sequences are SGHRS and YFSETQ. The CDR3 DNA reads TGCGCCAGCAGCTCGGGACAGAACACAGATACGCAGTATTTT. The encoded protein is CASSSGQNTDTQYF.

The chain employs TRBV9 and TRBJ1-3, with D uncertain. CDR1 and CDR2 from the germline V gene are SGDLS and YYNGEE. The ends were cut back, 0 bases at V and 9 bases at J, with 7 bases in the middle. The CDR3 consists of 12 residues. CDR3 nucleotide sequence: TGTGCCAGCAGCGTAGATGGAGCCACCATATATTTT. As protein: CASSVDGATIYF.

This clone was observed a single time. The V call is TRBV30, the J call TRBJ1-2, with a weak D call TRBD1 (6 bases). The V end was cut by 8 bases, the J end by 2 bases, with 15 bases between. The CDR3 is 13 amino acids. Germline V gene lookup returns CDR1 GTSNPN and CDR2 SVGIG (reference sequence). In nucleotides, the CDR3 is TGTGCCCGACCGGGGGCAGGGAACTATGGCTACACCTTC. Translated: CARPGAGNYGYTF.

The chain uses TRBV5-1 and TRBJ1-1, with D unclear. V gave up 4 bases and J gave up 5 bases, with 15 bases separating them. In germline, CDR1 is SGHRS, CDR2 YFSETQ. The CDR3 sequence is 14 residues long. CDR3 amino acids: CASSPGFLGTEAFF. As DNA, the CDR3 is TGCGCCAGCAGCCCGGGATTCTTAGGTACTGAAGCTTTCTTT.

The gene calls are TRBV27 and TRBJ1-1, with 7 bases lining up with TRBD1. The germline CDR1 and CDR2 sequences are MNHEY and SMNVEV (reference sequence). CDR3 length equals 14 residues. Losses at the gene ends were 4 bases for V and 1 base for J; bases not matched to a gene: 3. This CDR3 reads CASSSTGPNTEAFF. The CDR3 DNA is TGTGCCAGCAGTTCGACAGGGCCGAACACTGAAGCTTTCTTT.

This chain uses TRBV10-3 with TRBJ2-6; a possible D gene is TRBD2 (5 bases). V lost 6 bases to trimming and J lost 2 bases, with 8 bases between them. The length of the CDR3 is 14 residues. Looked up from germline, CDR1 is ENHRY and CDR2 is SYGVKD. Here the CDR3 reads CAIRDGAGANVLTF. The CDR3 nucleotides read TGTGCCATCAGGGACGGGGCTGGGGCCAACGTCCTGACTTTC.

The V call is TRBV7-2, the J call TRBJ1-2; no clear D gene. This CDR3 comprises 12 residues. CDR1 and CDR2 (germline): SGHTA, FQGNSA. Trimming left V 7 bases short and J 5 bases short, with 11 bases between. The CDR3 DNA reads as TGTGCCAGCACCATGGGCGGTTATGGCTACACCTTC. Its translation: CASTMGGYGYTF.

As concerns this clone: One end of the junction varies from germline; a read error may be responsible. The V gene is TRBV6-2 or TRBV6-3, the J gene TRBJ2-4; D gene ambiguous. CDR1 and CDR2 (germline): MNHEY, SVGEGT. The length of the CDR3 is 13 residues. CDR3: CVSSYSAGNIQYF. The DNA of the CDR3 is TGTGTCAGCAGTTACTCTGCAGGTAACATTCAGTACTTC.

The chain couples TRBV2 to TRBJ1-4; D might be TRBD1 (5 bases). CDR3 length equals 13 residues. Trimming cost V 10 bases and J 6 bases, with 15 bases left between them. Germline-derived CDR1 and CDR2 are SNHLY and FYNNEI. The DNA for the CDR3 is TGTGCCACCCAGAGGGGTAGAGATGAAAAACTGTTTTTT. It codes for CATQRGRDEKLFF.

The CDR3 is CASVDRGLSNQPQHF. The CDR3 DNA sequence: TGTGCCAGTGTCGACAGGGGGTTGAGCAATCAGCCCCAGCATTTT. The chain joins TRBV19 to TRBJ1-5; 9 nucleotides agree with TRBD1. The CDR3 sequence is 15 residues long. Germline CDR1 and CDR2: LNHDA and SQIVND (reference sequence). Unmatched junction bases numbered 6, after V lost 8 bases and J lost 1 base.

J is TRBJ2-7 and V is TRBV6-1; 8 nucleotides align to TRBD2. The CDR3 contains 17 residues. J gave up 1 base and V 4 bases, and 12 bases lay outside the gene matches. CDR1 is MNHNS, CDR2 SASEGT, per germline. The CDR3: CASSGGLGGYVSYEQYV. CDR3 sequence (DNA): TGTGCCAGCAGTGGGGGACTAGGCGGGTATGTTTCCTACGAGCAGTACGTC.

The rearrangement links TRBV12-3 or TRBV12-4 to TRBJ1-3; no firm D call. Between the trimmed V and J ends, which lost 4 bases and 3 bases, there was a span of 4 bases. The CDR3 extends over 12 amino acids. CDR3 loop: CASSSDGNTIYF. Here the CDR3 DNA reads TGTGCCAGCAGTTCGGATGGAAACACCATATATTTT.

The chain links TRBV9 to TRBJ1-1; 7 bases line up with TRBD1. The trim removed 0 bases at V and 3 bases at J, leaving 17 bases unmatched. Germline loops: CDR1 SGDLS, CDR2 YYNGEE. The CDR3 loop spans 19 amino acids. DNA for the CDR3: TGTGCCAGCAGCGTAGGGCAGGGGGGGATGAATAGGGTGGACACTGAAGCTTTCTTT. This translates into CASSVGQGGMNRVDTEAFF.

This clone has a single count. The chain employs TRBV15 and TRBJ1-5, with 7 bases lining up with TRBD1. Germline V gene data show CDR1 as LNHNV and CDR2 as YYDKDF (reference sequence). Trimming at V came to 4 bases and at J to 5 bases, leaving 5 bases not matched to a gene. The CDR3 contains 14 residues. The CDR3 region has the DNA TGTGCCACCAGCACCCGACAGGGATATCAGCCCCAGCATTTT. Amino acids: CATSTRQGYQPQHF.

This chain joins TRBV5-1 and TRBJ1-1; D not certain. Trimming left V 1 base short and J 1 base short, with 8 bases between. The CDR3 spans 14 residues. CDR1 is SGHRS and CDR2 is YFSETQ in the germline V gene. CDR3 sequence reads: CASSLSRANTEAFF. The CDR3 DNA sequence: TGCGCCAGCAGCTTGAGCAGAGCGAACACTGAAGCTTTCTTT.

This chain joins TRBV29-1 and TRBJ2-7; perhaps D is TRBD1 or TRBD2 (5 bases each). CDR3 length: 15 residues. Germline-derived CDR1 and CDR2 are SQVTM and ANQGSEA. Between the trimmed V and J ends, which lost 5 bases and 4 bases, there was a span of 21 bases. CDR3 sequence: CSVRGTPNKVYEQYF. The CDR3 DNA reads TGCAGCGTTCGAGGGACCCCGAACAAGGTATACGAGCAGTACTTC.

The count of this clone is one. The chain carries TRBV11-3 and TRBJ1-3; no firm D call. V was trimmed by 5 bases and J by 0 bases, leaving 11 bases between them. Germline-derived CDR1 and CDR2 are SGHNT and YENEEA. The CDR3 totals 15 residues. Written as DNA, the CDR3 is TGTGCCAGCAGCCCGGGGAGAGGCTCTGGAAACACCATATATTTT. This translates into CASSPGRGSGNTIYF.

CDR3 sequence reads: CASSFWRYSNQPQHF. The CDR3 DNA sequence: TGTGCCAGCAGCTTCTGGCGATATAGCAATCAGCCCCAGCATTTT. The V call is TRBV5-6, the J call TRBJ1-5, with unresolved D. Between the trimmed V and J ends, which lost 2 bases and 0 bases, there was a span of 9 bases. CDR1 and CDR2 (germline): SGHDT, YYEEEE. The CDR3 length is 15 residues.

The genes are TRBV3-1 (or the pseudogene TRBV3-2) and TRBJ1-2; the D is unclear. V was shortened by 2 bases and J by 3 bases, with 4 bases between the two germline ends. CDR1 and CDR2 from the germline V gene are LGHDT and YNNKEL (reference sequence). The CDR3 has 12 residues. CDR3: CASSQMDYGYTF. The CDR3 DNA reads as TGTGCCAGCAGCCAAATGGACTATGGCTACACCTTC.

J is TRBJ1-5 and V is TRBV5-5; tentative D call: TRBD1 (6 bases). V lost 4 bases to trimming and J lost 3 bases, with 17 bases between them. CDR1 is SGHKS, CDR2 YYEKEE, per germline (reference sequence). The CDR3 covers 16 residues. CDR3 sequence: CASSKLPGANNQPQHF. The CDR3 DNA reads TGTGCCAGCAGCAAACTACCAGGGGCGAACAATCAGCCCCAGCATTTT.

The chain combines TRBV28 with TRBJ1-5; D not certain. This CDR3 has 11 amino acids. Trimming removed 4 bases from V and 5 bases from J, with 3 bases in between. CDR1 MDHEN and CDR2 SYDVKM come from the germline V gene. The CDR3 loop reads CASSSDQPQHF. In nucleotides, the CDR3 is TGTGCCAGCAGTTCGGATCAGCCCCAGCATTTT.

The V gene is TRBV4-2, the J gene TRBJ1-1; unclear D gene. CDR3 length: 14 amino acids. Germline V gives CDR1 LGHNA, CDR2 YNFKEQ. Trimming took off 0 bases at V and 3 bases at J, with 8 bases between the two ends. CDR3 bases: TGTGCCAGCAGCCAAGAAGTAACGGACACTGAAGCTTTCTTT. It encodes CASSQEVTDTEAFF.

The V gene is TRBV18, the J gene TRBJ2-7; TRBD1 matches at 7 bases. Germline V gene sequence: CDR1 KGHSH, CDR2 LQKENI. The CDR3 is made up of 14 amino acids. Trimming took 3 bases from V and 6 from J; bases not matched to a gene: 8. The CDR3 reads CASSPFDRAGEQYV. Here the CDR3 DNA reads TGTGCCAGCTCACCCTTCGACAGGGCCGGCGAGCAGTACGTC.

V gene TRBV28 combines with J gene TRBJ1-1; D call uncertain. Germline CDR1 MDHEN, CDR2 SYDVKM. V lost 2 bases and J lost 6, with 10 bases in between. This CDR3 is built from 13 residues. Here the CDR3 DNA reads TGTGCCAGCAGTTTAGGAGGGTCCGCTGAAGCTTTCTTT. It yields the protein CASSLGGSAEAFF.

The chain employs TRBV7-3 and TRBJ1-2; tentatively, D is TRBD1 (6 bases). CDR1 SGHTA and CDR2 FQGTGA come from the germline V gene. The V end lost 5 bases, the J end lost 6 bases, and 22 bases lay between the germline ends. CDR3 length: 16 residues. CDR3: CASSPFPQGLSDGYTF. CDR3 DNA: TGTGCCAGCAGCCCGTTCCCACAGGGTCTGAGTGATGGCTACACCTTC. The full variable domain, completed using reference TRBV7-3 and TRBJ1-2, is GAGVSQTPSNKVTEKGKYVELRCDPISGHTALYWYRQSLGQGPEFLIYFQGTGAADDSGLPNDRFFAVRPEGSVSTLKIQRTERGDSAVYLCASSPFPQGLSDGYTFGSGTRLTVV.

The chain uses TRBV28 and TRBJ1-2; the D gene is possibly TRBD1 (5 bases). CDR3 length equals 13 residues. Looked up from germline, CDR1 is MDHEN and CDR2 is SYDVKM. The germline V and J ends were trimmed by 6 bases and 6 bases, with 14 bases remaining between them. The DNA of the CDR3 is TGTGCCAGCAGCCCCGGGGGTTACGATGGCTACACCTTC. This codes for CASSPGGYDGYTF.

The rearrangement links TRBV7-9 to TRBJ1-2; possible D gene TRBD1, 5 bases. Germline V gives CDR1 SEHNR, CDR2 FQNEAQ (reference sequence). Trimming stripped 4 bases from V and 1 base from J, with 10 bases between. The CDR3 runs 14 residues. The CDR3, as DNA: TGTGCCAGCAGCTCCGGGGCTTTTAACTATGGCTACACCTTC. Its protein product is CASSSGAFNYGYTF.

The V call is TRBV5-1, the J call TRBJ2-5; D unresolved. V shed 5 bases and J shed 4 bases, with 15 bases lying between them. CDR3 length: 14 amino acids. Germline V gene lookup returns CDR1 SGHRS and CDR2 YFSETQ. CDR3 bases: TGCGCCAGCAGGGCACCGGGTAGAGGAGAGACCCAGTACTTC. Its translation is CASRAPGRGETQYF.